This entry features one TCR beta chain sequence. TCRdb redid the calling of the RT-PCR reads with MiXCR, one entry per CDR3 protein. There are approximately 720,000 distinct CDR3 sequences in the sample; 12% to 15% occur only once, and roughly 4% lies in the top ten. The length of the CDR3 is 12 residues. Germline V gene lookup returns CDR1 MDHEN and CDR2 SYDVKM. The V end was cut by 4 bases, the J end by 8 bases, with 11 bases between. The sequence came from a female donor in good health, serving as a healthy control. The sequencing input was memory CD4+ T cells from blood. This rearrangement joins TRBV28 to TRBJ1-2; TRBD1 is a possible D gene (5 bases). The CDR3 loop is CASSSGGWGYTF. In DNA form, the CDR3 reads TGTGCCAGCAGTTCCGGGGGGTGGGGCTACACCTTC.